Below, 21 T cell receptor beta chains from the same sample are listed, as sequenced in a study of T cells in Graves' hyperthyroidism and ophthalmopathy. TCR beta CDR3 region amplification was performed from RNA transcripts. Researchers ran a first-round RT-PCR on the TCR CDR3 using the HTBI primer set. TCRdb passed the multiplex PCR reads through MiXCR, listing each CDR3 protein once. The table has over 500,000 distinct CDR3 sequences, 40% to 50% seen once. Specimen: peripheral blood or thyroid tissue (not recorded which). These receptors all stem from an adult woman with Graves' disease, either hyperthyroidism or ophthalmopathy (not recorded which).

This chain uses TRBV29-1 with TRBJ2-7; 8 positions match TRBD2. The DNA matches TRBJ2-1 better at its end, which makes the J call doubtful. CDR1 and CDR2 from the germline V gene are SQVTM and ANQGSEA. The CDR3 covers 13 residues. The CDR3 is CSVGTSGKNEQFF. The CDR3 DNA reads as TGCAGCGTTGGAACTAGCGGTAAGAATGAGCAGTTCTTC.

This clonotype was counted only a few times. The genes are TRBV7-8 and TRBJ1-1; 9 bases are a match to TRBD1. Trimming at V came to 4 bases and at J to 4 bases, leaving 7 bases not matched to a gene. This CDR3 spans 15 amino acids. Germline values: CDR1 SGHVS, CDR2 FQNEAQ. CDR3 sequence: CASSSRQGVGTEAFF. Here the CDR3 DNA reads TGTGCCAGCAGCTCCCGACAGGGGGTGGGCACTGAAGCTTTCTTT. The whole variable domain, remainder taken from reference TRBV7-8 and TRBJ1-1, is GAGVSQSPRYKVAKRGQDVALRCDPISGHVSLFWYQQALGQGPEFLTYFQNEAQLDKSGLPSDRFFAERPEGSVSTLKIQRTQQEDSAVYLCASSSRQGVGTEAFFGQGTRLTVV.

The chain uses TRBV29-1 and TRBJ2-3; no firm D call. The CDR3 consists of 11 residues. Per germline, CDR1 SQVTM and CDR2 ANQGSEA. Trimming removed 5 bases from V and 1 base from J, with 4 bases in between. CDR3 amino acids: CSVMGTDTQYF. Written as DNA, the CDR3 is TGCAGCGTTATGGGCACAGATACGCAGTATTTT.

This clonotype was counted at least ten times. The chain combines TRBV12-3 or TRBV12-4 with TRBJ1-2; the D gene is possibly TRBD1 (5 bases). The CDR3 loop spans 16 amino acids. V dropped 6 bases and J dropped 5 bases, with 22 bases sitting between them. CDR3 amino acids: CASSPNRDPSGYGYTF. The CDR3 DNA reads TGTGCCAGCAGCCCAAACCGGGACCCGAGTGGGTATGGCTACACCTTC.

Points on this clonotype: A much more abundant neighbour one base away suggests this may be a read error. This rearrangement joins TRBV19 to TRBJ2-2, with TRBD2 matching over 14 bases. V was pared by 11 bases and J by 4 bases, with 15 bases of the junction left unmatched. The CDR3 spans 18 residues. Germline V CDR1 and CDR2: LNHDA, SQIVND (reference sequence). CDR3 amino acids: CACTAGTSGSSSTGELFF. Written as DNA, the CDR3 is TGTGCCTGCACAGCTGGGACTAGCGGGAGCAGTAGCACCGGGGAGCTGTTTTTT.

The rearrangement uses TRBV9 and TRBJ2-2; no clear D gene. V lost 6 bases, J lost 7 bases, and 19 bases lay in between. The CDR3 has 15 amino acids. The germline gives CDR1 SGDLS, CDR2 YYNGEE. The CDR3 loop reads CASIRPVRYYGELFF. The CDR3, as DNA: TGTGCCAGCATACGACCTGTGCGGTACTACGGGGAGCTGTTTTTT.

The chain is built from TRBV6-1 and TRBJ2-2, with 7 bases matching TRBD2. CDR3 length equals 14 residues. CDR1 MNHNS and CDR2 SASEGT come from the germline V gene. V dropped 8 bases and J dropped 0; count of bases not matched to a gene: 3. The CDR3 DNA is TGTGCCAGCGAACGGGAGGCGAACACCGGGGAGCTGTTTTTT. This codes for CASEREANTGELFF.

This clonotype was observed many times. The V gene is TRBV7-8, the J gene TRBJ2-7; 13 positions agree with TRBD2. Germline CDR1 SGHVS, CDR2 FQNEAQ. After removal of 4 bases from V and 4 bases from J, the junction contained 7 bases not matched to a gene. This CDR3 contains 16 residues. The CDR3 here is CASSSQLAGGPYEQYF. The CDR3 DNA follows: TGTGCCAGCAGCTCCCAACTAGCGGGAGGGCCTTACGAGCAGTACTTC.

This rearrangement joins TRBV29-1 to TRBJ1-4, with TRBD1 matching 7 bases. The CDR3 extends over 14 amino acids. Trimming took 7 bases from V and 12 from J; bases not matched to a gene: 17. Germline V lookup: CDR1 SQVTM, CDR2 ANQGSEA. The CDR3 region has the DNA TGCAGCGCTAAAACCTCAATACAGGGGACAGAACTGTTTTTT. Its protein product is CSAKTSIQGTELFF. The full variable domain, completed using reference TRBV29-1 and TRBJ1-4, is SAVISQKPSRDICQRGTSLTIQCQVDSQVTMMFWYRQQPGQSLTLIATANQGSEATYESGFVIDKFPISRPNLTFSTLTVSNMSPEDSSIYLCSAKTSIQGTELFFGSGTQLSVL.

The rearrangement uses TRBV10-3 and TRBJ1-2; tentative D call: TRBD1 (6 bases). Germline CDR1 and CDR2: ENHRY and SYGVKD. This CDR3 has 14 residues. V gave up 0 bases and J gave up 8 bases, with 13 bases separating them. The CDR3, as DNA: TGTGCCATCAGTGAGTCGGGGGGGCAAAGCGGCTACACCTTC. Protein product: CAISESGGQSGYTF.

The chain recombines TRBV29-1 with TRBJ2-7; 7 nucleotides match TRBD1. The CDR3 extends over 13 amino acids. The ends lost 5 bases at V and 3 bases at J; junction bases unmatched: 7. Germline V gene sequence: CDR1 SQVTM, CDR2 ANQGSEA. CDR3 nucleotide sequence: TGCAGCGTTTCCCCGGGACAGAACTACGAGCAGTACTTC. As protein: CSVSPGQNYEQYF.

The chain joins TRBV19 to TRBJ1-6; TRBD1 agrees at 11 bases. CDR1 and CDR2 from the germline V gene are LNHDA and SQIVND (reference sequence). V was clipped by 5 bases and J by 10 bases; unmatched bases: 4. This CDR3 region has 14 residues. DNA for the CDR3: TGTGCCAGTAGTTGGGGACAGGGGGAATCACCCCTCCACTTT. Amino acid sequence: CASSWGQGESPLHF.

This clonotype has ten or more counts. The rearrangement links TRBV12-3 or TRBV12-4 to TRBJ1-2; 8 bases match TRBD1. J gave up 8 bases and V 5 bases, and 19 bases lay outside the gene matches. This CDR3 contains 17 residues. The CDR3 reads CASSPGARGRTGFGYTF. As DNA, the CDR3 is TGTGCCAGCAGTCCCGGGGCGAGGGGTCGGACAGGGTTCGGCTACACCTTC.

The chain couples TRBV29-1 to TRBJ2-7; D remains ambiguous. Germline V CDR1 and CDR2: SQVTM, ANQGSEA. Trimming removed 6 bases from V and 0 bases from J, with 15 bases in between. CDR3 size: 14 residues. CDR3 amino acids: CSVAEKELSYEQYF. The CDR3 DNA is TGCAGCGTAGCAGAAAAGGAGCTCTCCTACGAGCAGTACTTC.

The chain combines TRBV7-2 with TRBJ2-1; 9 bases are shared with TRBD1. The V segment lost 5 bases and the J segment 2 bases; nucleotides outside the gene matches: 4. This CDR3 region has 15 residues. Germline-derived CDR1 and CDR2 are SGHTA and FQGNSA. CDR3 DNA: TGTGCCAGCAGCGTACAGGGGGCGCCCTACAATGAGCAGTTCTTC. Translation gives CASSVQGAPYNEQFF.

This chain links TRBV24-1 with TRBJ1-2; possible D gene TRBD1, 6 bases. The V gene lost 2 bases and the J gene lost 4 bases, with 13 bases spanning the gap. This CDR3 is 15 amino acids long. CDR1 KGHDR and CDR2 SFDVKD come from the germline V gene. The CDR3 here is CATSDSSGTRYGYTF. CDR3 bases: TGTGCCACCAGTGATTCCTCCGGGACACGCTATGGCTACACCTTC.

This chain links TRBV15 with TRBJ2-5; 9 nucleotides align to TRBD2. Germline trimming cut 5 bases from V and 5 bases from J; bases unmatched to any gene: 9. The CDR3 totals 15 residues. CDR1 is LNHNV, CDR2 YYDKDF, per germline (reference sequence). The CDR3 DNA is TGTGCCACCAGCGAGGGGGCGGGGGGGCTCGAGACCCAGTACTTC. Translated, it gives CATSEGAGGLETQYF.

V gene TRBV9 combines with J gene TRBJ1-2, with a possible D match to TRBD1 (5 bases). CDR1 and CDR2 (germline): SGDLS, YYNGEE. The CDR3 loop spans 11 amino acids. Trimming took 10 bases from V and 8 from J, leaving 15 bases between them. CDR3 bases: TGTGCCCCAACCCCAGGGAGCGGCTACACCTTC. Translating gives CAPTPGSGYTF.

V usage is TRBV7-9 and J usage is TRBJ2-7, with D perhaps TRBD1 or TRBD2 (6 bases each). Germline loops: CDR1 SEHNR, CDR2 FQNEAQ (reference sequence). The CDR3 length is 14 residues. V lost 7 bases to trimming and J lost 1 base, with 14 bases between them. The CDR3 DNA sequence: TGTGCCAGCACCCGAGGGGGGAAATCCTACGAGCAGTACTTC. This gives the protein CASTRGGKSYEQYF.

CDR3 loop: CASSLFAVTDTQYF. CDR3 DNA sequence: TGTGCCAGCAGCTTATTCGCCGTGACAGATACGCAGTATTTT. The chain has TRBV7-2 and TRBJ2-3; D is ambiguous. Looked up from germline, CDR1 is SGHTA and CDR2 is FQGNSA. Trimming left V 2 bases short and J 3 bases short, with 9 bases between. This CDR3 has 14 amino acids. Based on the CDR3 plus reference TRBV7-2 and TRBJ2-3, the full variable domain is GAGVSQSPSNKVTEKGKDVELRCDPISGHTALYWYRQSLGQGLEFLIYFQGNSAPDKSGLPSDRFSAERTGGSVSTLTIQRTQQEDSAVYLCASSLFAVTDTQYFGPGTRLTVL.

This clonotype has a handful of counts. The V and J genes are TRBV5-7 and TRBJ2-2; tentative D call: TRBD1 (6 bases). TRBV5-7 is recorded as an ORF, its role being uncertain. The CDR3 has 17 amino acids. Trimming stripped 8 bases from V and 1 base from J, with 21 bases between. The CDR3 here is CASSIFVGTMNTGELFF. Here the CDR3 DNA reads TGTGCCAGTAGTATCTTTGTAGGGACAATGAACACCGGGGAGCTGTTTTTT.